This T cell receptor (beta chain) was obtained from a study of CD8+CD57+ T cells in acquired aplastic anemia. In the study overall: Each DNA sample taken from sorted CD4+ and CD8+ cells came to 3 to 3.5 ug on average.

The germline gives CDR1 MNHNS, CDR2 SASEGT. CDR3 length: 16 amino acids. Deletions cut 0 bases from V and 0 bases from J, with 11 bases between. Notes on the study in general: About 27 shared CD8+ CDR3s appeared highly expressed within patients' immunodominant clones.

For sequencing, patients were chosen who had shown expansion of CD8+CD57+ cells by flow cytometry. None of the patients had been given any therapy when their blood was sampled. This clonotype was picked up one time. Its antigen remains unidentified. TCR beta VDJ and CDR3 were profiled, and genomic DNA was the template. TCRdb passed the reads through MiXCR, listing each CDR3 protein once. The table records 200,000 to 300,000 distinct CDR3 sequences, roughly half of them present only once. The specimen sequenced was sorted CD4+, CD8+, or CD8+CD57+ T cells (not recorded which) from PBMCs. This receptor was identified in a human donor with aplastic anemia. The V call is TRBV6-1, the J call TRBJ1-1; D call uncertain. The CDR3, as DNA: TGTGCCAGCAGTGAAGCGGGTGGGAGGATGAACACTGAAGCTTTCTTT. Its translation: CASSEAGGRMNTEAFF.